The 19 T cell receptor beta chains below come from one sample, sequenced in a study of T cells in women clearing cervical HPV infection. The repertoire was sequenced with immunoSEQ multiplex PCR; TCRdb's copy has only in-frame clones and lacks some. The record lists 36,000 or so clones, of which the ten most abundant hold roughly 4%. Material for sequencing was blood buffy coat. These receptors came from a woman aged 18-69 years with a cervical HPV16 infection that either progressed to CIN3+ or cleared (not recorded which).

To note about this clone: The read ends 3 residues shy of where the CDR3 ends; the end is completed using the germline J gene. V gene TRBV12-3 or TRBV12-4 combines with J gene TRBJ1-4; D might be TRBD1 (6 bases). CDR3 length equals 15 residues. The V and J ends lost 0 bases and 8 bases respectively, with 13 bases between them. CDR3 sequence reads: CASSLAAGAGEKLFF. The CDR3 bases that were read are TGTGCCAGCAGTTTAGCCGCGGGGGCAGGGGAAAAA.

Turning to this clone: The read terminates 3 residues ahead of where the CDR3 ends, so the germline J gene completes it. The rearrangement links TRBV4-1 to TRBJ2-5, with TRBD2 matching over 7 bases. Per the germline V gene, CDR1 is MGHRA and CDR2 is YSYEKL. There are 17 residues in the CDR3. J gave up 7 bases and V 4 bases, and 18 bases lay outside the gene matches. The sequenced CDR3 bases are TGCGCCAGCAGCCTCACAACCCTTCGGACTAGTACGGGGACC. This encodes CASSLTTLRTSTGT. The whole CDR3 reads CASSLTTLRTSTGTQYF.

Of note for this clone: The CDR3 end falls 3 residues outside the read, so it is completed with the germline J gene. The chain uses TRBV6-2 or TRBV6-3 and TRBJ2-1, with TRBD1 matching 9 bases. Per germline, CDR1 MNHEY and CDR2 SVGEGT. Trimming took 6 bases from V and 7 from J; bases not matched to a gene: 16. This CDR3 is built from 17 residues. This CDR3 is CASSPTPSGTGINEQFF. The sequenced CDR3 bases are TGTGCCAGCAGCCCTACGCCGTCCGGGACAGGGATAAATGAG.

As concerns this clone: The read gets to within 3 residues of the CDR3 end, and the germline J gene fills in the rest. Within the sample, other DNA sequences also encode this same CDR3. J is TRBJ2-7 and V is TRBV29-1; D remains ambiguous. Trimming pared 6 bases from V and 4 bases from J, leaving 13 bases between. The CDR3 sequence is 12 residues long. The germline V gene has CDR1 SQVTM and CDR2 ANQGSEA. CDR3 loop: CSVTPLTYEQYF. The DNA read from the CDR3 is TGCAGCGTAACCCCGTTGACATACGAG.

On this clone: Read data end 3 residues before the CDR3 end; the end is taken from the germline J gene. The gene calls are TRBV19 and TRBJ2-2; no definite D call. From germline, CDR1 is LNHDA and CDR2 SQIVND (reference sequence). The length of the CDR3 is 16 residues. V gave up 1 base and J gave up 2 bases, with 11 bases separating them. CDR3 bases read: TGTGCCAGTAGTATAGTCAATTATGGCAACACCGGGGAG. It translates to CASSIVNYGNTGE. From start to end, the CDR3 is CASSIVNYGNTGELFF.

In the case of this clone: The read ends 3 residues early relative to the CDR3; the germline J gene fills the gap. This chain connects TRBV18 to TRBJ1-2; 7 bases agree with TRBD1. The CDR3 has 14 amino acids. The germline gives CDR1 KGHSH, CDR2 LQKENI. The J segment lost 5 bases and the V segment lost 3 bases, leaving 6 bases of the junction unmatched. The CDR3 DNA, read in part, is TGTGCCAGCTCACCTGAGGGACAGTCTTATGGC. Translation gives CASSPEGQSYG. The CDR3 in full is CASSPEGQSYGYTF.

Comments on this clone: The read gets to within 3 residues of the CDR3 end, and the germline J gene fills in the rest. The chain is built from TRBV2 and TRBJ1-6, with a possible D match to TRBD1 (6 bases). Trimming left V 7 bases short and J 5 bases short, with 12 bases between. This CDR3 spans 14 amino acids. Germline lookup yields CDR1 SNHLY and CDR2 FYNNEI. CDR3 amino acids: CASKRNRDNSPLHF. CDR3 bases read: TGTGCCAGCAAAAGGAACAGGGATAATTCACCC.

As regards this clone: From the germline J gene comes the end of the CDR3, since the read stops 3 residues before it. The V and J genes are TRBV7-2 and TRBJ2-5; D might be TRBD2 (6 bases). The V gene lost 5 bases and the J gene lost 2 bases, with 12 bases spanning the gap. The CDR3 is 14 residues long. Germline V gene data show CDR1 as SGHTA and CDR2 as FQGNSA. CDR3 DNA (partial): TGTGCCAGCAGCGTCGGGGGTCTTCAAGAGACC. Residues: CASSVGGLQET. The full CDR3 is CASSVGGLQETQYF.

On this clone: The read comes to an end 3 residues before the CDR3 does, leaving the germline J gene to fill in the end. The genes are TRBV7-9 and TRBJ2-5; possibly TRBD1 for D (6 bases). The CDR3 has 15 amino acids. V lost 4 bases to trimming and J lost 5 bases, with 17 bases between them. Germline V lookup: CDR1 SEHNR, CDR2 FQNEAQ (reference sequence). The CDR3 DNA, read in part, is TGTGCCAGCAGCTCACTGGACAGTGGCGGGGAGACC. Its translation: CASSSLDSGGET. The full CDR3 protein is CASSSLDSGGETQYF.

Notes on this clone: Compared with germline, one end of the junction differs, possibly owing to a read error. Read coverage stops 3 residues before the CDR3 terminus; the germline J gene supplies the remainder. The V gene is TRBV4-2, the J gene TRBJ1-4, with a possible D match to TRBD1 (5 bases). CDR1 is LGHNA and CDR2 is YNFKEQ in the germline V gene. The CDR3 is 13 residues long. Incomplete CDR3 DNA: TGCGCCAGCAGCCAACAGGTCAACGACGTA. Translation gives CASSQQVNDV. The full CDR3 is CASSQQVNDVLFF.

With regard to this clone: The CDR3 end lies 3 residues beyond the end of the read and is filled in from the germline J gene. The genes are TRBV10-1 and TRBJ1-2, with 7 bases matching TRBD1. The V segment lost 7 bases and the J segment 4 bases; nucleotides outside the gene matches: 9. CDR1 is WNHNN, CDR2 SYGVQD, per germline (reference sequence). There are 14 residues in the CDR3. The CDR3 region is CASNRDSRFYGYTF. The CDR3 DNA, read in part, is TGCGCCAGCAACCGGGACAGCCGTTTCTATGGC.

With respect to this clone: The sequenced fragment ends 3 residues before the CDR3 boundary, so the rest is inferred from the germline J gene. V and J are TRBV7-9 and TRBJ1-2; D unresolved. CDR3 length equals 12 residues. CDR1 SEHNR and CDR2 FQNEAQ come from the germline V gene (reference sequence). The part of the CDR3 DNA that was read is TGTGCCAGCAGCTTATACCCAGATACC. Protein product: CASSLYPDT. The complete CDR3 reads CASSLYPDTYTF.

Turning to this clone: The missing CDR3 end, 3 residues past where the read stops, is filled in from the germline J gene. The chain has TRBV11-2 and TRBJ2-2; D remains unclear. CDR3 length: 14 residues. Trimming took off 1 base at V and 1 base at J, with 4 bases between the two ends. The germline CDR1 and CDR2 sequences are SGHAT and FQNNGV. The CDR3 spells CASSLGQNTGELFF. CDR3 DNA (partial): TGTGCCAGCAGCTTAGGACAGAACACCGGGGAG.

Turning to this clone: The CDR3 end falls 3 residues outside the read, so it is completed with the germline J gene. The rearrangement links TRBV7-9 to TRBJ2-4; 12 positions agree with TRBD1. The V gene's germline CDR1 is SEHNR and CDR2 FQNEAQ (reference sequence). The CDR3 sequence is 15 residues long. The CDR3 sequence: CASSSRDRGPEGQYF. CDR3 bases read: TGTGCCAGCAGCTCTCGGGACAGGGGGCCTGAGGGT. The variable domain in full, completed from reference TRBV7-9 and TRBJ2-4, reads DTGVSQNPRHKITKRGQNVTFRCDPISEHNRLYWYRQTLGQGPEFLTYFQNEAQLEKSRLLSDRFSAERPKGSFSTLEIQRTEQGDSAMYLCASSSRDRGPEGQYFGAGTRLSVL.

To note about this clone: The CDR3 is cut off 3 residues early in the read; its end comes from the germline J gene. The chain employs TRBV5-5 and TRBJ2-2; no firm D call. In germline, CDR1 is SGHKS, CDR2 YYEKEE (reference sequence). The V end was cut by 3 bases, the J end by 4 bases, with 10 bases between. The CDR3 loop spans 14 amino acids. The part of the CDR3 DNA that was read is TGTGCCAGCAGCTCGATTCCGGGCACCGGGGAG. It is translated as CASSSIPGTGE. In full, the CDR3 is CASSSIPGTGELFF.

A note on this clone: The read terminates 3 residues before the CDR3 end, so the remaining end is supplied by the germline J gene. The genes are TRBV6-2 or TRBV6-3 and TRBJ1-1, with D perhaps matching TRBD1 (5 bases). Germline loops: CDR1 MNHEY, CDR2 SVGEGT. Trimming pared 8 bases from V and 4 bases from J, leaving 14 bases between. The CDR3 is made up of 13 amino acids. The CDR3 is CASSPYGATEAFF. Incomplete CDR3 DNA: TGTGCCAGCTCACCCTATGGGGCCACTGAA.

CDR3 loop: CASEGPGQGNYEQYF. Incomplete CDR3 DNA: TGTGCCAGCGAGGGTCCGGGACAGGGAAACTACGAG. V and J are TRBV6-2 or TRBV6-3 and TRBJ2-7, with TRBD1 identical over 9 bases. The observed sequence ends 3 residues before the CDR3 terminus, with the missing tail filled in from the germline J gene. From germline, CDR1 is MNHEY and CDR2 SVGEGT. Trimming cost V 8 bases and J 3 bases; bases outside gene matches: 11. The CDR3 spans 15 residues.

CDR3 bases read: TGTGCCAGCAGGAAGACAGGGGGCAATCTCTGGGATGAG. Residues: CASRKTGGNLWDE. The CDR3 as a whole reads CASRKTGGNLWDEQFF. The chain is built from TRBV2 and TRBJ2-1; 10 bases are shared with TRBD1. Coverage ceases 3 residues before the CDR3 finishes, and the germline J gene fills in the end. This CDR3 is built from 16 residues. Trimming at V came to 6 bases and at J to 8 bases, leaving 13 bases not matched to a gene. Germline-derived CDR1 and CDR2 are SNHLY and FYNNEI.

For this clone: Read coverage stops 3 residues before the CDR3 terminus; the germline J gene supplies the remainder. This chain links TRBV12-3 or TRBV12-4 with TRBJ1-1, with D possibly TRBD1 on 5 matching bases. The CDR3 runs 15 residues. With 2 bases removed from V and 1 base from J, the gap between germline ends came to 11 bases. The DNA read from the CDR3 is TGTGCCAGCAGTTTATGGGGCAGGGAGAACACTGAA. It encodes CASSLWGRENTE. The entire CDR3 is CASSLWGRENTEAFF.